Following are 19 T cell receptor beta chains from one sample sequenced in a study of blood T cell repertoires in COVID-19. Profiled with immunoSEQ multiplex PCR; TCRdb holds only in-frame clones, not every one. The sample consists of about 66,000 clones, 65% to 90% of them appearing once. The material sequenced was peripheral blood. The source is a man in his sixties with acute or convalescent COVID-19.

The rearrangement joins TRBV7-2 to TRBJ1-2; D uncertain. The germline CDR1 and CDR2 sequences are SGHTA and FQGNSA. Trimming took off 1 base at V and 7 bases at J, with 10 bases between the two ends. This CDR3 comprises 13 residues. CDR3: CASSLGAHSGYTF. The CDR3 DNA is TGTGCCAGCAGCTTAGGGGCTCATAGTGGCTACACCTTC. The full variable domain, in which reference TRBV7-2 and TRBJ1-2 provide the parts outside the CDR3, is GAGVSQSPSNKVTEKGKDVELRCDPISGHTALYWYRQSLGQGLEFLIYFQGNSAPDKSGLPSDRFSAERTGGSVSTLTIQRTQQEDSAVYLCASSLGAHSGYTFGSGTRLTVV.

The rearrangement uses TRBV6-1 and TRBJ1-5, with a possible D match to TRBD1 (5 bases). CDR1 is MNHNS and CDR2 is SASEGT in the germline V gene. Between the trimmed V and J ends, which lost 3 bases and 5 bases, there was a span of 11 bases. The CDR3 runs to 14 residues. CDR3 DNA: TGTGCCAGCAGTGAGTCGGGGGTCCATCAGCCCCAGCATTTT. This translates into CASSESGVHQPQHF.

The V and J genes are TRBV29-1 and TRBJ2-3; unclear D gene. The germline CDR1 and CDR2 sequences are SQVTM and ANQGSEA. The CDR3 contains 13 residues. V was trimmed by 6 bases and J by 1 base, leaving 11 bases between them. CDR3 sequence (DNA): TGCAGCGTGCCCCTATCCGGCACAGATACGCAGTATTTT. Its translation: CSVPLSGTDTQYF.

The V call is TRBV27, the J call TRBJ1-1; the D gene is possibly TRBD1 (5 bases). This CDR3 has 15 residues. Germline V lookup: CDR1 MNHEY, CDR2 SMNVEV (reference sequence). V dropped 7 bases and J dropped 5 bases, with 20 bases sitting between them. CDR3 sequence (DNA): TGTGCCAGCACCCCAGTGGGGCTATTTGGGACTGAAGCTTTCTTT. Encoded protein: CASTPVGLFGTEAFF.

As for this clone: At one boundary the junction diverges from the germline segment, which might be a read error. This CDR3 reads CASSQDLRSAHF. The DNA of the CDR3 is TGTGCCAGCAGCCAAGACTTACGGTCCGCTCATTTC. The chain recombines TRBV4-2 with TRBJ1-2; D is undetermined. CDR1 is LGHNA and CDR2 is YNFKEQ in the germline V gene. The CDR3 has 12 residues.

V usage is TRBV2 and J usage is TRBJ2-2; D is unresolved. CDR1 and CDR2 (germline): SNHLY, FYNNEI. V was cut by 6 bases and J by 3 bases, with 8 bases left in between. The CDR3 has 13 residues. The CDR3 spells CASSAYDTGELFF. The CDR3 nucleotides read TGTGCCAGCAGCGCGTACGACACCGGGGAGCTGTTTTTT.

The chain employs TRBV6-5 and TRBJ1-1; D unresolved. The CDR3 is 15 amino acids. The germline V and J ends were trimmed by 8 bases and 3 bases, with 19 bases remaining between them. Germline-derived CDR1 and CDR2 are MNHEY and SVGAGI. The DNA for the CDR3 is TGTGCCAGCGCAATCAAACCACGCGGGGACACTGAAGCTTTCTTT. It codes for CASAIKPRGDTEAFF.

The chain couples TRBV6-5 to TRBJ2-7; D uncertain. The CDR3 totals 14 residues. From germline, CDR1 is MNHEY and CDR2 SVGAGI. V was cut by 0 bases and J by 1 base, with 7 bases left in between. For the CDR3, the DNA is TGTGCCAGCAGTTACTCGTACAGTTCCTACGAGCAGTACTTC. Protein: CASSYSYSSYEQYF.

The chain carries TRBV19 and TRBJ1-1; D ambiguous. The CDR3 loop spans 14 amino acids. V was cut by 5 bases and J by 1 base, with 11 bases left in between. The germline V gene has CDR1 LNHDA and CDR2 SQIVND (reference sequence). The CDR3 sequence is CASSHYSRNTEAFF. The CDR3 region has the DNA TGTGCCAGTAGTCATTACAGCCGGAACACTGAAGCTTTCTTT.

This rearrangement joins TRBV3-1 (or the pseudogene TRBV3-2) to TRBJ1-4; TRBD1 might be the D (5 bases). Trimming pared 6 bases from V and 10 bases from J, leaving 21 bases between. This CDR3 has 15 residues. Per the germline V gene, CDR1 is LGHDT and CDR2 is YNNKEL (reference sequence). CDR3 region: CASSHPGGVPGKLFF. The CDR3, as DNA: TGTGCCAGCAGTCACCCTGGGGGGGTGCCGGGAAAACTGTTTTTT.

The chain carries TRBV12-3 or TRBV12-4 and TRBJ2-4, with a weak D call TRBD2 (7 bases). V was pared by 8 bases and J by 7 bases, with 9 bases between. The CDR3 is made up of 11 amino acids. CDR3 DNA sequence: TGTGCCAGCTGGGGGGGCAACATTCAGTACTTC. Amino acid sequence: CASWGGNIQYF.

The chain uses TRBV12-3 or TRBV12-4 and TRBJ2-1; 7 bases line up with TRBD2. With V trimmed by 5 bases and J by 10 bases, 5 bases remained unmatched. The CDR3 runs 12 residues. The CDR3 DNA follows: TGTGCCAGCAGTAAGCGGGGAAACGAGCAGTTCTTC. This sequence encodes CASSKRGNEQFF.

J is TRBJ1-5 and V is TRBV3-1 (or the pseudogene TRBV3-2); possible D gene TRBD1, 6 bases. The ends were cut back, 1 base at V and 5 bases at J, with 12 bases in the middle. The CDR3 has 15 amino acids. CDR1 and CDR2 from the germline V gene are LGHDT and YNNKEL (reference sequence). In nucleotides, the CDR3 is TGTGCCAGCAGCCAAGGAGGACAGACTTATCAGCCCCAGCATTTT. As protein: CASSQGGQTYQPQHF.

The chain combines TRBV4-3 with TRBJ1-4; a possible D gene is TRBD1 (6 bases). Germline CDR1 LGHNA, CDR2 YSLEER. Trimming removed 2 bases at V and 0 bases at J, with 16 bases between. The CDR3 covers 18 residues. CDR3 sequence: CASSQSDRLTSTNEKLFF. The CDR3 nucleotides are TGCGCCAGCAGCCAATCCGACAGGTTGACGTCAACTAATGAAAAACTGTTTTTT.

This clone was observed once. This chain uses TRBV11-2 with TRBJ1-3; D gene ambiguous. CDR1 and CDR2 from the germline V gene are SGHAT and FQNNGV. The CDR3 spans 16 residues. V was clipped by 1 base and J by 0 bases, with 10 bases between them. CDR3 region: CASSLVSLRSGNTIYF. Here the CDR3 DNA reads TGTGCCAGCAGCTTAGTATCCCTTCGCTCTGGAAACACCATATATTTT.

The V and J genes are TRBV3-1 (or the pseudogene TRBV3-2) and TRBJ2-1, with 15 nucleotides matching TRBD2. The CDR3 consists of 18 residues. With V trimmed by 0 bases and J by 4 bases, 4 bases remained unmatched. Germline lookup yields CDR1 LGHDT and CDR2 YNNKEL (reference sequence). The CDR3 region has the DNA TGTGCCAGCAGCCAAGATTGGACTAGCGGGGGGGAATACAATGAGCAGTTCTTC. Its protein product is CASSQDWTSGGEYNEQFF.

The V call is TRBV27, the J call TRBJ1-6; TRBD1 aligns across 7 bases. The V segment lost 4 bases and the J segment 3 bases; nucleotides outside the gene matches: 3. This CDR3 spans 15 amino acids. In germline, CDR1 is MNHEY, CDR2 SMNVEV (reference sequence). The CDR3 DNA follows: TGTGCCAGCAGTTCCTGGGACAGCTATAATTCACCCCTCCACTTT. This sequence encodes CASSSWDSYNSPLHF.

This clone was seen a single time. V and J are TRBV5-4 and TRBJ1-1, with D hard to call. Trimming left V 1 base short and J 1 base short, with 11 bases between. The CDR3 consists of 15 residues. The germline gives CDR1 SGHNT, CDR2 YYREEE (reference sequence). CDR3 residues: CASSLSAGRNTEAFF. The CDR3 DNA is TGTGCCAGCAGCTTGTCCGCAGGCAGGAACACTGAAGCTTTCTTT.

The DNA for the CDR3 is TGCGCCAGCAGTGACGGCAGGCGGGGATTAAGTGGCTACACCTTC. It specifies CASSDGRRGLSGYTF. The genes are TRBV10-2 and TRBJ1-2; D not certain. Trimming left V 3 bases short and J 7 bases short, with 18 bases between. The germline gives CDR1 WSHSY, CDR2 SAAADI. This CDR3 spans 15 amino acids.